The text below deals with one TCR beta chain. Its antigen is undetermined. The data belong to a study of OX40 agonist ivuxolimab in advanced cancers. The CDR3 spans 15 residues. The germline gives CDR1 SEHNR, CDR2 FQNEAQ (reference sequence). The trim removed 4 bases at V and 4 bases at J, leaving 9 bases unmatched. Autoimmune disease history or systemic immunosuppression led to patient exclusion. Study results and limitations: The study found that CD8+ T cells averaged more expanded clones than CD4+.

The table came from immunoSEQ multiplex PCR; TCRdb's copy has only in-frame clones and leaves some out. The sample includes tens of thousands of clones, approximately 84% of them seen just once. The sequence came from an adult with an advanced solid tumor such as melanoma, head and neck, liver or kidney cancer. The source was CD4+ or CD8+ T cells sorted from blood, collected in a trial of the OX40 agonist ivuxolimab. The chain carries TRBV7-9 and TRBJ1-2, with TRBD1 matching 7 bases. CDR3 amino acids: CASSSVGTVLYGYTF. The DNA for the CDR3 is TGTGCCAGCAGCTCGGTCGGGACAGTACTCTATGGCTACACCTTC.